The 18 T cell receptor beta chains presented below share a single source sample, sequenced in a study of T cells after yellow fever vaccination. Via MiXCR, TCRdb re-called the 5' RACE reads, giving one row per CDR3 protein. The repertoire holds roughly 340,000 distinct CDR3 sequences, about 4% seen once, with 24% in the top ten. The sample consisted of PBMCs, taken 5 days after the yellow fever booster vaccination. The receptors shown here come from a man between 18 and 35 years old who received the YFV17D yellow fever vaccine.

V and J are TRBV27 and TRBJ2-5; TRBD2 is a possible D gene (5 bases). Trimming removed 8 bases from V and 3 bases from J, with 19 bases in between. Germline CDR1 and CDR2: MNHEY and SMNVEV (reference sequence). CDR3 length: 15 amino acids. The CDR3 DNA reads TGTGCCAGCGCCTTATGGACTGCAGGCAAAGAGACCCAGTACTTC. It is translated as CASALWTAGKETQYF.

This clonotype has more than one count but fewer than ten. At one end, the junction sequence differs from germline, possibly due to a read error. V and J are TRBV20-1 and TRBJ2-3, with a weak D call TRBD2 (7 bases). Looked up from germline, CDR1 is DFQATT and CDR2 is SNEGSKA (reference sequence). CDR3 length: 13 residues. The CDR3 DNA follows: TGCAGTGCCCGGGGGGCAGGGAGCACAGATACGCATTTT. Translation gives CSARGAGSTDTHF.

This clonotype was counted many times. CDR3 nucleotide sequence: TGTGCCAGCAGTGACGGGTCCCTAGCGGGGCAAGAGACCCAGTACTTC. Protein: CASSDGSLAGQETQYF. The rearrangement uses TRBV6-1 and TRBJ2-5, with 9 bases matching TRBD2. Trimming took 3 bases from V and 2 from J; bases not matched to a gene: 7. From germline, CDR1 is MNHNS and CDR2 SASEGT. There are 16 residues in the CDR3.

This clonotype was seen more than once but under ten times. The gene calls are TRBV5-5 and TRBJ2-7, with 11 bases identical to TRBD1. The junction had 8 bases not matched to a gene; V was cut back by 3 bases and J by 0 bases. Germline loops: CDR1 SGHKS, CDR2 YYEKEE (reference sequence). CDR3 length equals 17 residues. CDR3 nucleotide sequence: TGTGCCAGCAGCTCCGGGACAGGGGGAGTCGTCTCCTACGAGCAGTACTTC. The encoded protein is CASSSGTGGVVSYEQYF.

The chain links TRBV12-3 or TRBV12-4 to TRBJ1-5, with 7 bases matching TRBD1. V trimming: 8 bases; J trimming: 0 bases; junction bases outside the gene matches: 4. This CDR3 spans 14 amino acids. In DNA form, the CDR3 reads TGTGCCAGCCGGGACAGCAATAGCAATCAGCCCCAGCATTTT. Translating it yields CASRDSNSNQPQHF.

This clonotype was counted at least ten times. The chain recombines TRBV7-2 with TRBJ2-4; 8 bases fit TRBD2. In germline, CDR1 is SGHTA, CDR2 FQGNSA. Unmatched junction bases numbered 8, after V lost 4 bases and J lost 3 bases. The CDR3 is 16 amino acids. The CDR3 loop reads CASSSAGGGRKNIQYF. The CDR3 coding sequence is TGTGCCAGCAGCTCCGCCGGCGGGGGGCGCAAAAACATTCAGTACTTC.

This clonotype has just a few counts. The chain links TRBV7-8 to TRBJ1-2; D uncertain. This CDR3 region has 14 residues. V was trimmed by 2 bases and J by 7 bases, leaving 14 bases between them. The germline gives CDR1 SGHVS, CDR2 FQNEAQ. CDR3 amino acids: CASSLRVTVGGYTF. The CDR3 DNA sequence: TGTGCCAGCAGCTTACGGGTTACGGTCGGTGGCTACACCTTC.

This clonotype was detected a few times. The chain employs TRBV3-1 and TRBJ2-3; the D is unclear. Trimming left V 2 bases short and J 1 base short, with 10 bases between. The CDR3 is made up of 15 amino acids. Per the germline V gene, CDR1 is LGHDT and CDR2 is YNNKEL (reference sequence). Here the CDR3 reads CASSQWGSGTDTQYF. The CDR3 DNA is TGTGCCAGCAGCCAATGGGGAAGTGGCACAGATACGCAGTATTTT.

This clonotype showed up just a few times. In nucleotides, the CDR3 is TGCGCCAGCAGTCCGAGCGGGGGAGCGGCGGATAATTCACCCCTCCACTTT. Residues: CASSPSGGAADNSPLHF. The J gene is TRBJ1-6, the V gene TRBV5-1; a weak D match, TRBD1 (5 bases). The V gene's germline CDR1 is SGHRS and CDR2 YFSETQ. Between the trimmed V and J ends, which lost 5 bases and 5 bases, there was a span of 20 bases. The CDR3 contains 17 residues.

This clonotype was counted ten times or more. The chain carries TRBV2 and TRBJ2-3; tentative D call: TRBD1 (5 bases). The length of the CDR3 is 15 residues. V dropped 8 bases and J dropped 2 bases, with 17 bases sitting between them. Germline CDR1 is SNHLY and CDR2 is FYNNEI. The CDR3 nucleotides are TGTGCCAGCGGCGTTACGCTGACAGACACAGATACGCAGTATTTT. Translating gives CASGVTLTDTDTQYF.

The rearrangement joins TRBV7-2 to TRBJ2-7, with D perhaps matching TRBD1 (6 bases). Trimming left V 0 bases short and J 4 bases short, with 10 bases between. Per germline, CDR1 SGHTA and CDR2 FQGNSA. The CDR3 is made up of 14 amino acids. CDR3 protein: CASSLAGQFYEQYF. CDR3 nucleotide sequence: TGTGCCAGCAGCTTAGCAGGACAGTTTTACGAGCAGTACTTC.

V gene TRBV4-3 combines with J gene TRBJ2-3; the D gene is possibly TRBD2 (5 bases). Germline-derived CDR1 and CDR2 are LGHNA and YSLEER. The CDR3 loop spans 17 amino acids. V dropped 1 base and J dropped 4 bases, with 18 bases sitting between them. The CDR3 coding sequence is TGCGCCAGCAGCCAAGCGATCGGTGCGGGCGGATCAGATACGCAGTATTTT. Its protein is CASSQAIGAGGSDTQYF.

The chain couples TRBV7-9 to TRBJ1-1; weak D call: TRBD1 (5 bases). V was trimmed by 5 bases and J by 6 bases, leaving 16 bases between them. Germline values: CDR1 SEHNR, CDR2 FQNEAQ (reference sequence). The CDR3 length is 14 residues. The CDR3 loop is CASSGWGGISEAFF. CDR3 in DNA: TGTGCCAGCAGCGGGTGGGGGGGTATTTCTGAAGCTTTCTTT.

V usage is TRBV18 and J usage is TRBJ2-7; 7 bases map to TRBD1. CDR1 and CDR2 (germline): KGHSH, LQKENI. The CDR3 is made up of 15 amino acids. J was trimmed by 1 base and V by 3 bases; bases with no gene match: 6. The CDR3 sequence: CASSPTGHRSYEQYF. The DNA of the CDR3 is TGTGCCAGCTCACCGACAGGGCACAGGTCCTACGAGCAGTACTTC.

The chain recombines TRBV5-1 with TRBJ1-6; 7 bases line up with TRBD1. Trimming removed 3 bases from V and 10 bases from J; junction bases left unmatched: 7. This CDR3 region has 14 residues. Germline CDR1 is SGHRS and CDR2 is YFSETQ. CDR3 coding DNA: TGCGCCAGCAGCTCGGGGACAGTAGCCTCACCCCTCCACTTT. Its protein is CASSSGTVASPLHF.

This clonotype was counted only a few times. The chain recombines TRBV4-1 with TRBJ2-2; TRBD2 agrees at 9 bases. Looked up from germline, CDR1 is MGHRA and CDR2 is YSYEKL. V lost 4 bases and J lost 3; bases outside the gene matches: 6. This CDR3 comprises 16 residues. The CDR3 region is CASSPKAGGYTGELFF. The CDR3 nucleotides are TGCGCCAGCAGCCCCAAAGCGGGGGGATACACCGGGGAGCTGTTTTTT.

This clonotype occurred a few times. The chain employs TRBV30 and TRBJ1-5; 7 bases align to TRBD1. The CDR3 runs to 14 residues. J was trimmed by 3 bases and V by 1 base; bases with no gene match: 3. CDR1 is GTSNPN and CDR2 is SVGIG in the germline V gene (reference sequence). CDR3 sequence (DNA): TGTGCCTGGAGTGGGGACAGTAACAATCAGCCCCAGCATTTT. It yields the protein CAWSGDSNNQPQHF.

In its sample, this clonotype was seen a few times. The genes are TRBV5-1 and TRBJ1-1; 7 bases map to TRBD1. J lost 0 bases, V lost 2 bases, and 4 bases had no gene match. The CDR3 is 15 amino acids. Germline CDR1 is SGHRS and CDR2 is YFSETQ. CDR3 in amino acids: CASSLPGQMNTEAFF. The CDR3 DNA reads TGCGCCAGCAGCTTACCGGGACAGATGAACACTGAAGCTTTCTTT.